This is a list of T cell receptor beta chains from one sample in a study of neurological immune-mediated disorders. TCRdb re-called the 5' RACE reads through MiXCR, storing one row per CDR3 protein. The profile shows 15,000 to 20,000 distinct CDR3 sequences, 9.5% to 12% of them singletons. Sequencing was done on a sample of CD8+ T cells from blood. These receptors came from a woman aged 45-65 years in good health. The CDR3 runs from the conserved cysteine through the conserved F or W. Each record gives: CDR3 protein, CDR3 DNA, D gene, J gene, clone size, CDR3 length, V gene. A D gene is named only where the DNA matches it firmly. Rows may omit the clone size; those that give it use once, few, many or a size class.

CDR3 protein: CASSLMTSGSSYNEQFF
CDR3 DNA: TGTGCCAGCAGCTTAATGACTAGCGGGAGCTCCTACAATGAGCAGTTCTTC
D gene: TRBD2
J gene: TRBJ2-1
clone size: many
CDR3 length: 17
V gene: TRBV7-9

CDR3 protein: CASRTDTSGQPYEQYF
CDR3 DNA: TGTGCCAGCAGGACCGACACGAGCGGACAGCCCTACGAGCAGTACTTC
D gene: NA
J gene: TRBJ2-7
clone size: many
CDR3 length: 16
V gene: TRBV6-6

CDR3 protein: CATPRGADYGYTF
CDR3 DNA: TGTGCCACGCCGCGGGGCGCGGACTATGGCTACACCTTC
D gene: NA
J gene: TRBJ1-2
clone size: many
CDR3 length: 13
V gene: TRBV2

CDR3 protein: CASSGLGTLYGYTF
CDR3 DNA: TGTGCCAGCAGCGGCCTTGGAACTCTATATGGCTACACCTTC
D gene: NA
J gene: TRBJ1-2
clone size: many
CDR3 length: 14
V gene: TRBV9

CDR3 protein: CASSYEGLGETQYF
CDR3 DNA: TGTGCCAGCAGTTACGAGGGTCTAGGCGAGACCCAGTACTTC
D gene: NA
J gene: TRBJ2-5
clone size: NA
CDR3 length: 14
V gene: TRBV6-6

CDR3 protein: CASSLRAEVRVYGYTF
CDR3 DNA: TGCGCCAGCAGCTTGAGGGCAGAGGTTAGGGTCTATGGCTACACCTTC
D gene: NA
J gene: TRBJ1-2
clone size: medium-sized
CDR3 length: 16
V gene: TRBV5-1

CDR3 protein: CAISEYGYNEQFF
CDR3 DNA: TGTGCCATCAGTGAGTACGGCTACAATGAGCAGTTCTTC
D gene: NA
J gene: TRBJ2-1
clone size: many
CDR3 length: 13
V gene: TRBV10-3

CDR3 protein: CSAIRTVMNTEAFF
CDR3 DNA: TGCAGTGCCATAAGAACAGTTATGAACACTGAAGCTTTCTTT
D gene: NA
J gene: TRBJ1-1
clone size: many
CDR3 length: 14
V gene: TRBV20-1

CDR3 protein: CVSSSVHSPGVPSTGSYNEQFF
CDR3 DNA: TGTGTCAGCAGCTCGGTCCATTCTCCCGGGGTACCATCCACAGGTTCCTACAATGAGCAGTTCTTC
D gene: NA
J gene: TRBJ2-1
clone size: NA
CDR3 length: 22
V gene: TRBV9

CDR3 protein: CASSLVMVTGELFF
CDR3 DNA: TGTGCCAGCAGTTTGGTTATGGTCACCGGGGAGCTGTTTTTT
D gene: NA
J gene: TRBJ2-2
clone size: many
CDR3 length: 14
V gene: TRBV28

CDR3 protein: CASSSGQDTNYGYTF
CDR3 DNA: TGTGCCAGCAGCTCCGGACAGGACACTAACTATGGCTACACCTTC
D gene: TRBD1
J gene: TRBJ1-2
clone size: many
CDR3 length: 15
V gene: TRBV7-6